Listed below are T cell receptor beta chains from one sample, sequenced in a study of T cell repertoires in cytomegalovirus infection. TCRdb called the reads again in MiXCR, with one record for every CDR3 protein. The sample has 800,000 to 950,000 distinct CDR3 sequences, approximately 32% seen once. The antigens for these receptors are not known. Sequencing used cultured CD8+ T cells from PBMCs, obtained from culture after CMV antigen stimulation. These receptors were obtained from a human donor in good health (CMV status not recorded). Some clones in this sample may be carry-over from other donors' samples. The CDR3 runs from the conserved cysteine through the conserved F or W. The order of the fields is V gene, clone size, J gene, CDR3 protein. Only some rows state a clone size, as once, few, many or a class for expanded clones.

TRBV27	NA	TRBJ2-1	CASRYAGGSYNEQFF
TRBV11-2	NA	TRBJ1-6	CASSLWGKSYNSPLHF
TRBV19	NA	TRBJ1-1	CASTLWGRTEAFF
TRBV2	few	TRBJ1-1	CASRQVPEEGGGTHEAFF
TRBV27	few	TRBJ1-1	CASSLIRGEAFF
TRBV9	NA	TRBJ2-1	CASSVIFDSDEQFF
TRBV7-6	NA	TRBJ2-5	CASSFPFWERGVETQYF
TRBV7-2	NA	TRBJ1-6	CASSLGGQSPLRF
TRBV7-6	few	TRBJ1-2	CASSPGIPYGYTF
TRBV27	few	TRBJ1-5	CASSLSWGPGQPQHF
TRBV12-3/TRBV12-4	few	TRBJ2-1	CASSFMGNEQFF
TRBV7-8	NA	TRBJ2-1	CASRHGLAGLYNEQFF
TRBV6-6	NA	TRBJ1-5	CASSYSPTGFFQPQHF
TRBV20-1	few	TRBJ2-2	CSARDGLNTGELFF
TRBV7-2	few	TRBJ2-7	CASSLSRDTDSYEQYF
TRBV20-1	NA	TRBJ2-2	CSAGGYTGELFF
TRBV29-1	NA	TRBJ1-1	CSVEDRGSGAEAFF
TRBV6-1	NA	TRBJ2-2	CASSERGDRKNTGELFF
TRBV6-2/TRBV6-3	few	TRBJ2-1	CASSYSSWDILSMEQFF
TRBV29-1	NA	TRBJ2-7	CSVEKSYEQYF
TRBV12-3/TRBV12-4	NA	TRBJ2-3	CASSLTPYGQDTQYF
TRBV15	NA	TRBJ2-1	CATSRDKGQGSYNEQFF
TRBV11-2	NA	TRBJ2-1	CASSPPRERPNEQFF
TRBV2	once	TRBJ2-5	CASSHDRGPVGGETQYF
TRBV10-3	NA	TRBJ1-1	CATRTGRRGNTEAFF
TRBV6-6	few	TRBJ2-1	CASSYKSSGGDSYNEQFF
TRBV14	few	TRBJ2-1	CASSQAERDEQFF
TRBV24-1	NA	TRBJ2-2	CATSGRVGTGELFF
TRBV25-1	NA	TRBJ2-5	CASSDLVSLEPQETQYF
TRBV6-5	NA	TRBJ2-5	CASDSSGTQYF
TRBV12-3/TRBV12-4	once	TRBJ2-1	CASSQTGSSYNKQFF
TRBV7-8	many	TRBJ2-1	CASSLGSGFVGAYYNEQFF
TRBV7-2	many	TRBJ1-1	CASSPLNTEAFF
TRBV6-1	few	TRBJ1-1	CASTQMGAATEAFF
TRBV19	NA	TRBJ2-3	CASSIPHQGGPLGTQYF
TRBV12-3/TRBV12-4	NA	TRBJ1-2	CASRQPNLAYGYTF
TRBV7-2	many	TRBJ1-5	CASSFGTGRTQPQHF
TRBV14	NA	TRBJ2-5	CASSPSGLAGPQGETQYF
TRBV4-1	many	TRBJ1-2	CAIAEGTGTGPGEGYTF
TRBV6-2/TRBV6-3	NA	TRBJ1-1	CASSYRAGNTEAFF
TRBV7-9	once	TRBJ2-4	CASSSTQGHPKNIQYF
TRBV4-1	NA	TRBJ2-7	CASSPSSAYEQYF
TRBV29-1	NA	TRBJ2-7	CSVEKTGTGYEQYF
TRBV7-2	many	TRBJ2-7	CASSLVNTYEQYF
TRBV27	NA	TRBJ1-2	CASSYNRRNGYTF
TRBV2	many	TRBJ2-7	CASSDTTGVQYF